Listed below are T cell receptor beta chains from one sample, sequenced in a study of low-dose radiotherapy and immunotherapy resistance in tumors. TCRdb reprocessed the reads via MiXCR and lists one record per CDR3 protein. This repertoire shows 85,000 to 95,000 distinct CDR3 sequences, more than 8% found once; its top ten account for around 0.98%. The sequenced sample was PBMCs, obtained before treatment. Every receptor here comes from a male donor with prostate cancer. Each CDR3 is given with its conserved first and last residue. The order of the fields is clone size, V gene, D gene, J gene, CDR3 DNA, CDR3 protein. A D gene is named only where the DNA matches it firmly. Where a row states a size, it is once, few, many or the class of an expanded clone; other rows omit it.

clone size: many; V gene: TRBV28; D gene: .; J gene: TRBJ2-1; CDR3 DNA: TGTGCCAGCAGTTTTCAGCCGGACAGGAGCGGGAAAGTATACAATGAGCAGTTCTTC; CDR3 protein: CASSFQPDRSGKVYNEQFF
clone size: .; V gene: TRBV25-1; D gene: TRBD1; J gene: TRBJ2-1; CDR3 DNA: TGTGCCAGCAGCAGGGGGCGGGAGCAGTTCTTC; CDR3 protein: CASSRGREQFF
clone size: many; V gene: TRBV19; D gene: .; J gene: TRBJ2-1; CDR3 DNA: TGTGCCAGTAGTTTCGGACAGCTACCTTACAATGAGCAGTTCTTC; CDR3 protein: CASSFGQLPYNEQFF
clone size: .; V gene: TRBV29-1; D gene: .; J gene: TRBJ2-7; CDR3 DNA: TGCAGCGGGAGACGGGGCGAGCAGTACTTC; CDR3 protein: CSGRRGEQYF
clone size: many; V gene: TRBV29-1; D gene: TRBD2; J gene: TRBJ2-1; CDR3 DNA: TGCAGCGCCGTACAGGGACTAGCATACAATGAGCAGTTCTTC; CDR3 protein: CSAVQGLAYNEQFF
clone size: many; V gene: TRBV6-7; D gene: .; J gene: TRBJ1-2; CDR3 DNA: TGTGCCAGCAGTTACAGGAATGGCTACACCTTC; CDR3 protein: CASSYRNGYTF
clone size: many; V gene: TRBV4-3; D gene: TRBD1; J gene: TRBJ1-3; CDR3 DNA: TGCGCCAGCAGCGGACAGGCGTTCTCTGGAAACACCATATATTTT; CDR3 protein: CASSGQAFSGNTIYF
clone size: many; V gene: TRBV5-4; D gene: .; J gene: TRBJ2-7; CDR3 DNA: TGTGCCAGCAGGGTCCGGGACATGCCCGGCGAGCAGTACTTC; CDR3 protein: CASRVRDMPGEQYF
clone size: many; V gene: TRBV18; D gene: .; J gene: TRBJ2-5; CDR3 DNA: TGTGCCAGCTCACCACCCAACCGGGAAGAGACCCAGTACTTC; CDR3 protein: CASSPPNREETQYF
clone size: .; V gene: TRBV6-5; D gene: TRBD1; J gene: TRBJ2-7; CDR3 DNA: TGTGCCAGCAGTTACTCGAGTCAGGGGGATGAGATCGAGCAGTACTTC; CDR3 protein: CASSYSSQGDEIEQYF
clone size: many; V gene: TRBV19; D gene: .; J gene: TRBJ2-6; CDR3 DNA: TGTGCCAGTAGTTCAACCTCGGGGGCCAACGTCCTGACTTTC; CDR3 protein: CASSSTSGANVLTF
clone size: many; V gene: TRBV7-2; D gene: .; J gene: TRBJ2-2; CDR3 DNA: TGTGCCAGCAGCTTGAACTCGCGAGCGAACACCGGGGAGCTGTTTTTT; CDR3 protein: CASSLNSRANTGELFF
clone size: many; V gene: TRBV14; D gene: .; J gene: TRBJ2-7; CDR3 DNA: TGTGCCAGCAGCCAACTGGGATCTTATTACGAGCAGTACTTC; CDR3 protein: CASSQLGSYYEQYF
clone size: many; V gene: TRBV5-4; D gene: TRBD2; J gene: TRBJ2-1; CDR3 DNA: TGTGCCAGCAGCCCGTGGACTAGCGGGGACAATGAGCAGTTCTTC; CDR3 protein: CASSPWTSGDNEQFF
clone size: many; V gene: TRBV20-1; D gene: .; J gene: TRBJ1-5; CDR3 DNA: TGCAGTGCCCCTCAGGGTAGCAATCAGCCCCAGCATTTT; CDR3 protein: CSAPQGSNQPQHF
clone size: many; V gene: TRBV12-3/TRBV12-4; D gene: .; J gene: TRBJ2-4; CDR3 DNA: TGTGCCAGCAGTCTCCAGGGGATAGCCAAAAACATTCAGTACTTC; CDR3 protein: CASSLQGIAKNIQYF
clone size: many; V gene: TRBV27; D gene: .; J gene: TRBJ1-5; CDR3 DNA: TGTGCCAGCAGTTTCGGGCAGCCGTATAGCAATCAGCCCCAGCATTTT; CDR3 protein: CASSFGQPYSNQPQHF
clone size: many; V gene: TRBV3-1; D gene: .; J gene: TRBJ2-1; CDR3 DNA: TGTGCCAGCAGCCAAGAACCTGGTGCCTACAATGAGCAGTTCTTC; CDR3 protein: CASSQEPGAYNEQFF
clone size: .; V gene: TRBV5-1; D gene: .; J gene: TRBJ2-5; CDR3 DNA: TGCGCCAGCAACACGGGACGTCCCTCGGCTAGCGCTTATCAAGAGACCCAGTACTTC; CDR3 protein: CASNTGRPSASAYQETQYF
clone size: many; V gene: TRBV20-1; D gene: .; J gene: TRBJ2-4; CDR3 DNA: TGCAGTGCCCTGGATGGGGCCAAAAACATTCAGTACTTC; CDR3 protein: CSALDGAKNIQYF
clone size: many; V gene: TRBV28; D gene: .; J gene: TRBJ2-7; CDR3 DNA: TGTGCCAGCACCCCTGGATATTCCTACGAGCAGTACTTC; CDR3 protein: CASTPGYSYEQYF
clone size: .; V gene: TRBV4-2; D gene: TRBD2; J gene: TRBJ2-1; CDR3 DNA: TGTGCCAGCAGCCAAGAGAGAGCGGGGGGGAATGAGCAGTTCTTC; CDR3 protein: CASSQERAGGNEQFF
clone size: many; V gene: TRBV21-1; D gene: .; J gene: TRBJ2-7; CDR3 DNA: TGTGCCAGCAGCAAAGGGCTAGCCTACGAGCAGTACTTC; CDR3 protein: CASSKGLAYEQYF
clone size: many; V gene: TRBV27; D gene: .; J gene: TRBJ1-5; CDR3 DNA: TGTGCCAGCAGTCCCCAAATTTATAGCAATCAGCCCCAGCATTTT; CDR3 protein: CASSPQIYSNQPQHF
clone size: many; V gene: TRBV7-2; D gene: .; J gene: TRBJ2-7; CDR3 DNA: TGTGCCAGCAGACTAGATCCGAGCTCCTACGAGCAGTACTTC; CDR3 protein: CASRLDPSSYEQYF
clone size: .; V gene: TRBV4-3; D gene: .; J gene: TRBJ2-2; CDR3 DNA: TGCGCCAGCAGCCCTGCGGTGGTAGCCCCCGGGGAGCTGTTTTTT; CDR3 protein: CASSPAVVAPGELFF
clone size: many; V gene: TRBV28; D gene: .; J gene: TRBJ1-2; CDR3 DNA: TGTGCCAGCAGTATGACTTCCTTAGGCTACACCTTC; CDR3 protein: CASSMTSLGYTF
clone size: .; V gene: TRBV30; D gene: .; J gene: TRBJ2-1; CDR3 DNA: TGTGCCTGGAGACCCCACAATGAGCAGTTCTTC; CDR3 protein: CAWRPHNEQFF
clone size: many; V gene: TRBV5-6; D gene: TRBD2; J gene: TRBJ2-1; CDR3 DNA: TGTGCCAGCAGCCCCCACGGGGAGGGGCCCTACAATGAGCAGTTCTTC; CDR3 protein: CASSPHGEGPYNEQFF
clone size: many; V gene: TRBV28; D gene: .; J gene: TRBJ1-2; CDR3 DNA: TGTGCCAGCAACGACCTGAGGGGCGGCTTAGACTATGGCTACACCTTC; CDR3 protein: CASNDLRGGLDYGYTF
clone size: .; V gene: TRBV18; D gene: TRBD2; J gene: TRBJ2-1; CDR3 DNA: TGTGCCAGCTCACAGGAGACTAGCGGGAACAATGAGCAGTTCTTC; CDR3 protein: CASSQETSGNNEQFF
clone size: many; V gene: TRBV29-1; D gene: .; J gene: TRBJ1-5; CDR3 DNA: TGCAGCGGCGCCGGGGGTTACAATCAGCCCCAGCATTTT; CDR3 protein: CSGAGGYNQPQHF
clone size: many; V gene: TRBV5-1; D gene: .; J gene: TRBJ2-2; CDR3 DNA: TGCGCCAGCATGGTGGCTAGCGTCACCGGGGAGCTGTTTTTT; CDR3 protein: CASMVASVTGELFF
clone size: many; V gene: TRBV7-2; D gene: TRBD2; J gene: TRBJ2-2; CDR3 DNA: TGTGCCAGCAGCCTCACCGGGGGGGCGGGCACCGGGGAGCTGTTTTTT; CDR3 protein: CASSLTGGAGTGELFF
clone size: many; V gene: TRBV20-1; D gene: .; J gene: TRBJ2-3; CDR3 DNA: TGCAGTGCTAGAGTGGGTAGCGGAAACACAGATACGCAGTATTTT; CDR3 protein: CSARVGSGNTDTQYF
clone size: many; V gene: TRBV12-3/TRBV12-4; D gene: TRBD2; J gene: TRBJ2-2; CDR3 DNA: TGTGCCAGCAGTCACAGCGGGAGTAGGTACACCGGGGAGCTGTTTTTT; CDR3 protein: CASSHSGSRYTGELFF
clone size: many; V gene: TRBV4-3; D gene: .; J gene: TRBJ2-3; CDR3 DNA: TGCGCCAGCAGCCAAATTTTTGCCCACACAGATACGCAGTATTTT; CDR3 protein: CASSQIFAHTDTQYF
clone size: many; V gene: TRBV28; D gene: .; J gene: TRBJ2-7; CDR3 DNA: TGTGCCAGCAGTTTTCATTCCTTCCCCTACGAGCAGTACTTC; CDR3 protein: CASSFHSFPYEQYF
clone size: many; V gene: TRBV20-1; D gene: TRBD1; J gene: TRBJ2-4; CDR3 DNA: TGCAGTGCTGCTCCAACCGGGACAGAAAACTTAGCCAAAAACATTCAGTACTTC; CDR3 protein: CSAAPTGTENLAKNIQYF
clone size: many; V gene: TRBV28; D gene: TRBD1; J gene: TRBJ2-5; CDR3 DNA: TGTGCCAGCAGTTCCCAAGGGGGCGCGAAAGAGACCCAGTACTTC; CDR3 protein: CASSSQGGAKETQYF
clone size: many; V gene: TRBV10-3; D gene: .; J gene: TRBJ1-1; CDR3 DNA: TGTGCCACCGTCGGGAACACTGAAGCTTTCTTT; CDR3 protein: CATVGNTEAFF
clone size: many; V gene: TRBV2; D gene: TRBD2; J gene: TRBJ2-5; CDR3 DNA: TGTGCCAGCAGCCCGGGACTAGCGGGAGGGCTCGAGACCCAGTACTTC; CDR3 protein: CASSPGLAGGLETQYF
clone size: many; V gene: TRBV11-2; D gene: TRBD2; J gene: TRBJ2-1; CDR3 DNA: TGTGCCAGCAGCTTAGATCGGGCGGGAGTTTACCCTCCTGAGCAGTTCTTC; CDR3 protein: CASSLDRAGVYPPEQFF
clone size: .; V gene: TRBV29-1; D gene: .; J gene: TRBJ2-7; CDR3 DNA: TGCAGCGTTGTACAGGCCACGGGCTACGAGCAGTACTTC; CDR3 protein: CSVVQATGYEQYF
clone size: many; V gene: TRBV5-4; D gene: .; J gene: TRBJ2-7; CDR3 DNA: TGTGCCAGCAGCTTGGGTAGGGCAGGGGAACCCTACGAGCAGTACTTC; CDR3 protein: CASSLGRAGEPYEQYF
clone size: .; V gene: TRBV24-1; D gene: .; J gene: TRBJ2-2; CDR3 DNA: TGTGCCACCAGTGATTCGACAGGCGCGCACACCGGGGAGCTGTTTTTT; CDR3 protein: CATSDSTGAHTGELFF
clone size: many; V gene: TRBV4-3; D gene: .; J gene: TRBJ1-4; CDR3 DNA: TGCGCCAGCAGCCACGGGGGGACAACTAATGAAAAACTGTTTTTT; CDR3 protein: CASSHGGTTNEKLFF
clone size: many; V gene: TRBV6-5; D gene: .; J gene: TRBJ2-2; CDR3 DNA: TGTGCCAGTTACAATCAGCCAGCGGGCACCGGGGAGCTGTTTTTT; CDR3 protein: CASYNQPAGTGELFF
clone size: many; V gene: TRBV30; D gene: .; J gene: TRBJ1-6; CDR3 DNA: TGTGCCTGGAGTGTATTTGGCTTACCCCTCCACTTT; CDR3 protein: CAWSVFGLPLHF
clone size: many; V gene: TRBV18; D gene: TRBD1; J gene: TRBJ1-2; CDR3 DNA: TGTGCCAGCTCATCAGGGGGCACTCTTCTCAACTATGGCTACACCTTC; CDR3 protein: CASSSGGTLLNYGYTF
clone size: many; V gene: TRBV7-8; D gene: .; J gene: TRBJ2-2; CDR3 DNA: TGTGCCAGCAGCTTAGGGGTGGGGTCCGGGGAGCTGTTTTTT; CDR3 protein: CASSLGVGSGELFF
clone size: many; V gene: TRBV14; D gene: TRBD1; J gene: TRBJ1-2; CDR3 DNA: TGTGCCAGCAGCCAATGGGACAGCCTAGTTTTGTACTATGGCTACACCTTC; CDR3 protein: CASSQWDSLVLYYGYTF
clone size: many; V gene: TRBV19; D gene: TRBD2; J gene: TRBJ2-1; CDR3 DNA: TGTGCCAGTAGTATAGGGACTAGTCGGTACAATGAGCAGTTCTTC; CDR3 protein: CASSIGTSRYNEQFF
clone size: many; V gene: TRBV19; D gene: .; J gene: TRBJ2-2; CDR3 DNA: TGTGCCAGTAGTATTCCAGGGGCCGGGGAGCTGTTTTTT; CDR3 protein: CASSIPGAGELFF
clone size: many; V gene: TRBV10-3; D gene: .; J gene: TRBJ2-7; CDR3 DNA: TGTGCCATCAGTTTTGGCCTTGGACGAGAAGAGCAGTACTTC; CDR3 protein: CAISFGLGREEQYF